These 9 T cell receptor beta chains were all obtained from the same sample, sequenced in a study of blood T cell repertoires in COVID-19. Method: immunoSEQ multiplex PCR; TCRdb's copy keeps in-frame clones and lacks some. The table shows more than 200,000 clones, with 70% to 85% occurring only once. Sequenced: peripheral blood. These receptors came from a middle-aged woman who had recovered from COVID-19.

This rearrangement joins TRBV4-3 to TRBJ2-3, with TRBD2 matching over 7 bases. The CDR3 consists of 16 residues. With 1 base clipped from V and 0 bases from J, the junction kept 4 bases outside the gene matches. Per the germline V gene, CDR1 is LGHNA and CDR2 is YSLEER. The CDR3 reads CASSQAAGRSTDTQYF. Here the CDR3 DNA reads TGCGCCAGCAGCCAAGCAGCGGGGAGAAGCACAGATACGCAGTATTTT.

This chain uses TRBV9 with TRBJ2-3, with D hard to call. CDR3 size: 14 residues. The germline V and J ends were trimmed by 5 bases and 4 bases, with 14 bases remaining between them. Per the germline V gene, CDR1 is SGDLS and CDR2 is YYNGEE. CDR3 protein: CASSFTRPPDTQYF. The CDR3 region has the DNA TGTGCCAGCAGTTTTACTCGCCCCCCAGATACGCAGTATTTT.

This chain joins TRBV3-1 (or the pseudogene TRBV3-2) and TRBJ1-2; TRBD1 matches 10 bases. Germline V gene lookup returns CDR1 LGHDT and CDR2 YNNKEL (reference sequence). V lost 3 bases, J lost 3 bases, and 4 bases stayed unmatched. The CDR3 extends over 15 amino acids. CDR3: CASSQGTGVDYGYTF. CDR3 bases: TGTGCCAGCAGCCAGGGGACAGGGGTGGACTATGGCTACACCTTC.

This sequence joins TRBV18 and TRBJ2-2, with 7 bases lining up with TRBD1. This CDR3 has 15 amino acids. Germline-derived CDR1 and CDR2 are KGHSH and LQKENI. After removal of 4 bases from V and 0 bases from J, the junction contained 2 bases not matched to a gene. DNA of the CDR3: TGTGCCAGCTCACAGGGACAGACGAACACCGGGGAGCTGTTTTTT. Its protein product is CASSQGQTNTGELFF.

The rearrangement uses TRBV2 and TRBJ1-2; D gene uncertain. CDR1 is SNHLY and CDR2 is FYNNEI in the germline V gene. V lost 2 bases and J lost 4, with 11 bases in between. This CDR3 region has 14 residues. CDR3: CASSELAEGYGYTF. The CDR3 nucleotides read TGTGCCAGCAGTGAATTAGCAGAAGGCTATGGCTACACCTTC.

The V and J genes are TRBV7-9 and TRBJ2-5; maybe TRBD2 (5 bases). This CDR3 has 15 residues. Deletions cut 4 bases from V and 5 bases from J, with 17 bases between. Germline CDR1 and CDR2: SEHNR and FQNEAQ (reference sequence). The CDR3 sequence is CASSSTLRGEETQYF. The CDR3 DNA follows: TGTGCCAGCAGCTCCACTCTCCGGGGTGAGGAGACCCAGTACTTC.

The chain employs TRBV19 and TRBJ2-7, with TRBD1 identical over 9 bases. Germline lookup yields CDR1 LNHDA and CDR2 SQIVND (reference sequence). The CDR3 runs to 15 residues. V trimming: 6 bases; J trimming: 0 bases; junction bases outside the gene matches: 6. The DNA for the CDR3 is TGTGCCAGTAGCCCTGGGACAGGGAGCTCCTACGAGCAGTACTTC. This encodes CASSPGTGSSYEQYF.

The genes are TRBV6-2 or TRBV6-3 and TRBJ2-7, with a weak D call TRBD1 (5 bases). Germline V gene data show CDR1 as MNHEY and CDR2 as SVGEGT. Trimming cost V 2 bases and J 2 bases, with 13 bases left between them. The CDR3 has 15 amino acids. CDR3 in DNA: TGTGCCAGCAGTTACGATAGGGGATTCGCCTACGAGCAGTACTTC. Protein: CASSYDRGFAYEQYF.

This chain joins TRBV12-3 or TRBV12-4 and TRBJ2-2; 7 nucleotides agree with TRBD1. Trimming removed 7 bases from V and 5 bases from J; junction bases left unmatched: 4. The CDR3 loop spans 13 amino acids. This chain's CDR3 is CASTQTGTGELFF. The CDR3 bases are TGTGCCAGCACCCAGACAGGGACCGGGGAGCTGTTTTTT.